This TCR beta chain was sequenced in a study of vaccination effects on CD4 cells after COVID-19. The wider study: Post-vaccine specimens arrived a median 72 days past the second dose.

ViraFEST expansion of antigen-specific CD4+ T cells with viral peptide pools preceded sequencing. The authors isolated CD4+ T cells after 10 days of culture. Each participant was given two doses of one vaccine (BNT162b2 or mRNA-1273). Some 2.2 million PBMC per well were cultured with around 9.1 IU/ml IL-2 and approximately 9.1 ug/ml peptides. Half the medium was replaced with IL-2 medium on days 3 and 7. This table comes from immunoSEQ multiplex PCR, and its TCRdb copy is limited to in-frame clones, with some not included. Among tens of thousands of clones listed, about 70% were seen once. Of note for this clone: What it binds is unknown.

Germline-derived CDR1 and CDR2 are SGHRS and YFSETQ. Trimming removed 4 bases at V and 1 base at J, with 17 bases between. The CDR3 is 16 residues long. The sequencing here drew on CD4+ T cells from PBMCs cultured with HCoV-OC43 spike peptides, taken after COVID-19 vaccination. Subset described: HCoV-OC43 spike overlapping peptide pool stimulation. This sequence originates from a human donor who received a COVID-19 vaccine. The chain carries TRBV5-1 and TRBJ1-1; tentatively, D is TRBD1 (6 bases). The CDR3: CASSQLPPGQNTEAFF. The DNA for the CDR3 is TGCGCCAGCAGCCAACTACCCCCGGGACAGAACACTGAAGCTTTCTTT.